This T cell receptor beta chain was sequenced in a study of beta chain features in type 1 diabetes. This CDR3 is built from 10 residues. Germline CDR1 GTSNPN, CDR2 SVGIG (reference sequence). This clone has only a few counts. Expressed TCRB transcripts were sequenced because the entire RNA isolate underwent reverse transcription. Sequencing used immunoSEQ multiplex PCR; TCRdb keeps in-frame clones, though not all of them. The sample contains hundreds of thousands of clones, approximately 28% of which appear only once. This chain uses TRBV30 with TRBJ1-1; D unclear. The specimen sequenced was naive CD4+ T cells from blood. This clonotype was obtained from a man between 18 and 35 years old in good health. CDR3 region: CGGRDTEAFF. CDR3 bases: TGTGGCGGTAGGGACACTGAAGCTTTCTTT.